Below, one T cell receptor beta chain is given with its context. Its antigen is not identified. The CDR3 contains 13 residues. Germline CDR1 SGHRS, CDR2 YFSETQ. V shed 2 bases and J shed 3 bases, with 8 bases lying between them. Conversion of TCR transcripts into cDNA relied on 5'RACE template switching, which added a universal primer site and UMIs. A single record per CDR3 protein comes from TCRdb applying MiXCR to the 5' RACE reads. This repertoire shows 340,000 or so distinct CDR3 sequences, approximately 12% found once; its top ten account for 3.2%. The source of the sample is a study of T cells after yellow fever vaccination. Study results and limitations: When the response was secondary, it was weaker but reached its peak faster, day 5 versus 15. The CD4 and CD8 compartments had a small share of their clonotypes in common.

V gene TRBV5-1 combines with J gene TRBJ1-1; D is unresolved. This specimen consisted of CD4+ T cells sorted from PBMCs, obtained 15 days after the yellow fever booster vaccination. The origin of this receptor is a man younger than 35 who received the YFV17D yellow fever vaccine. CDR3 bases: TGCGCCAGCAGCTTCAGCGGGGACACTGAAGCTTTCTTT. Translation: CASSFSGDTEAFF.